The 21 T cell receptor beta chains presented below share a single source sample, sequenced in a study of spatial heterogeneity in lung cancer. TCRdb ran MiXCR on the 5' RACE reads and lists one entry per CDR3 protein. The sample holds 20,000 to 25,000 distinct CDR3 sequences, roughly 3% seen once. Described time point: sample taken at primary tumor resection. These receptors' targets are unknown. Study conclusions and caveats: Tracking of tumor mutation counts was seen in expanded intratumoral alpha and beta TCR counts.

Sequences were derived from lung tumor tissue, sampled at surgery. The source of these receptors is a male donor with early-stage non-small cell lung cancer.

In its sample, this clonotype was seen many times. The chain carries TRBV23-1 and TRBJ2-3; tentative D call: TRBD2 (6 bases). TRBV23-1 is an ORF, with its function uncertain. The CDR3 is 15 amino acids. The V end lost 2 bases, the J end lost 5 bases, and 14 bases lay between the germline ends. The CDR3 DNA sequence: TGCGCCAGCAGTCAAAACGGGGGAGTGGGAGATACGCAGTATTTT. Its translation is CASSQNGGVGDTQYF.

Many counts were recorded for this clonotype. The chain joins TRBV10-3 to TRBJ2-5; tentative D call: TRBD2 (5 bases). Germline V gene lookup returns CDR1 ENHRY and CDR2 SYGVKD. The CDR3 consists of 15 residues. V was pared by 0 bases and J by 1 base, with 9 bases between. As DNA, the CDR3 is TGTGCCATCAGTGAGTCGTCCCGGGGCCAAGAGACCCAGTACTTC. Translation gives CAISESSRGQETQYF.

There are many counts of this clonotype. The chain uses TRBV5-1 and TRBJ2-7; D might be TRBD1 (6 bases). The CDR3 is made up of 15 amino acids. V lost 6 bases and J 6 bases, leaving 22 bases between the germline ends. CDR1 SGHRS and CDR2 YFSETQ come from the germline V gene. CDR3 DNA: TGCGCCAGCAATCCTACCGGGACACCTTCTGGCGAGCAGTACTTC. Amino acids: CASNPTGTPSGEQYF.

Many counts were recorded for this clonotype. The CDR3, as DNA: TGTGCCAGCAGATCCCGGGACAGGGACTATGGCTACACCTTC. Translated: CASRSRDRDYGYTF. The V gene is TRBV3-1, the J gene TRBJ1-2; 9 bases match TRBD1. The CDR3 has 14 residues. The germline CDR1 and CDR2 sequences are LGHDT and YNNKEL (reference sequence). J lost 3 bases, V lost 6 bases, and 5 bases had no gene match. The variable domain in full, with the rest retrieved from reference TRBV3-1 and TRBJ1-2, is DTAVSQTPKYLVTQMGNDKSIKCEQNLGHDTMYWYKQDSKKFLKIMFSYNNKELIINETVPNRFSPKSPDKAHLNLHINSLELGDSAVYFCASRSRDRDYGYTFGSGTRLTVV.

This clonotype was seen ten or more times. The chain combines TRBV24-1 with TRBJ2-2; D ambiguous. CDR3 length equals 13 residues. Trimming removed 9 bases at V and 1 base at J, with 8 bases between. CDR1 and CDR2 from the germline V gene are KGHDR and SFDVKD. The CDR3 spells CATVHGNTGELFF. CDR3 nucleotide sequence: TGTGCCACCGTCCACGGGAACACCGGGGAGCTGTTTTTT.

The sample holds many counts of this clonotype. J is TRBJ2-2 and V is TRBV5-1; 7 nucleotides align to TRBD1. V was pared by 1 base and J by 3 bases, with 6 bases of the junction left unmatched. Per germline, CDR1 SGHRS and CDR2 YFSETQ. The CDR3 contains 16 residues. The CDR3 loop reads CASSLLTGADTGELFF. The CDR3 DNA reads as TGCGCCAGCAGCTTGCTTACAGGGGCCGACACCGGGGAGCTGTTTTTT.

The table lists this clonotype with many counts. This chain joins TRBV5-5 and TRBJ1-5, with a tentative D call TRBD1 (5 bases). From germline, CDR1 is SGHKS and CDR2 YYEKEE (reference sequence). The germline V and J ends were trimmed by 0 bases and 2 bases, with 12 bases remaining between them. The CDR3 extends over 16 amino acids. CDR3: CASSLGWGVGNQPQHF. CDR3 bases: TGTGCCAGCAGCTTGGGCTGGGGGGTTGGCAATCAGCCCCAGCATTTT.

This clonotype was counted ten times or more. V usage is TRBV10-3 and J usage is TRBJ1-1, with D possibly being TRBD1 (5 bases). The CDR3 has 13 amino acids. Germline CDR1 ENHRY, CDR2 SYGVKD. Trimming took off 8 bases at V and 3 bases at J, with 13 bases between the two ends. The chain's CDR3 is CAIALGRDTEAFF. The CDR3 nucleotides are TGTGCCATCGCGCTGGGGCGGGACACTGAAGCTTTCTTT.

This clonotype was observed at least ten times. This rearrangement joins TRBV5-1 to TRBJ2-1; D might be TRBD2 (6 bases). The CDR3 runs to 16 residues. Germline CDR1 is SGHRS and CDR2 is YFSETQ. Trimming removed 7 bases at V and 0 bases at J, with 17 bases between. The CDR3 loop is CASYAWAGSSYNEQFF. CDR3 nucleotides: TGCGCCAGCTACGCTTGGGCCGGGAGCTCCTACAATGAGCAGTTCTTC.

In this sample, this clonotype turned up many times. V usage is TRBV12-3 or TRBV12-4 and J usage is TRBJ2-5; D not resolved. The CDR3 is 12 amino acids. Trimming stripped 1 base from V and 2 bases from J, with 2 bases between. This chain's CDR3 is CASSLEQETQYF. In DNA, the CDR3 is TGTGCCAGCAGTTTAGAGCAAGAGACCCAGTACTTC.

This clonotype was seen at least ten times. V usage is TRBV6-2 or TRBV6-3 and J usage is TRBJ2-3; perhaps TRBD2 as D (5 bases). V lost 6 bases to trimming and J lost 4 bases, with 14 bases between them. The germline V gene has CDR1 MNHEY and CDR2 SVGEGT. This CDR3 has 14 amino acids. The CDR3 region has the DNA TGTGCCAGCAGCACTAGATCGCCCTCAGATACGCAGTATTTT. This gives the protein CASSTRSPSDTQYF.

This clonotype is medium-sized in the sample. The V call is TRBV6-5, the J call TRBJ1-2, with TRBD1 matching 7 bases. Germline assignment: CDR1 MNHEY and CDR2 SVGAGI. The V segment lost 6 bases and the J segment 5 bases; nucleotides outside the gene matches: 6. CDR3 length equals 13 residues. DNA of the CDR3: TGTGCCAGCAGCTCGGACAGGAAGTATGGCTACACCTTC. Translation: CASSSDRKYGYTF.

This clonotype has a count of ten or more. The chain recombines TRBV7-9 with TRBJ2-7, with D perhaps matching TRBD1 or TRBD2 (5 bases each). The CDR3 consists of 17 residues. Looked up from germline, CDR1 is SEHNR and CDR2 is FQNEAQ (reference sequence). The V end was cut by 5 bases, the J end by 3 bases, with 23 bases between. This CDR3 is CASSQKGIHGASYEQYF. DNA for the CDR3: TGTGCCAGCAGCCAAAAGGGGATACACGGGGCGAGCTACGAGCAGTACTTC.

This clonotype rates as medium-sized. This chain joins TRBV29-1 and TRBJ2-1; TRBD2 agrees at 11 bases. Looked up from germline, CDR1 is SQVTM and CDR2 is ANQGSEA. V lost 7 bases and J lost 7; bases outside the gene matches: 9. The CDR3 consists of 14 residues. This CDR3 reads CSGLAGGPLNEQFF. CDR3 bases: TGCAGCGGATTAGCGGGAGGGCCGCTGAATGAGCAGTTCTTC.

The chain recombines TRBV7-3 with TRBJ2-2, with unresolved D. CDR3 size: 12 residues. The ends were cut back, 4 bases at V and 3 bases at J, with 3 bases in the middle. Germline CDR1 and CDR2: SGHTA and FQGTGA. CDR3 loop: CASSSYTGELFF. CDR3 bases: TGTGCCAGCAGCTCCTACACCGGGGAGCTGTTTTTT.

In its sample, this clonotype was seen many times. The chain joins TRBV20-1 to TRBJ2-7; 13 nucleotides match TRBD2. The CDR3 is 13 residues long. The V gene end was trimmed by 7 bases and the J gene end by 7 bases; junction bases not matched to a gene: 7. Germline-derived CDR1 and CDR2 are DFQATT and SNEGSKA (reference sequence). The chain's CDR3 is CSGKTSGGLEQYF. The CDR3 region has the DNA TGCAGTGGAAAGACTAGCGGGGGGTTGGAGCAGTACTTC.

This clonotype has ten or more counts. The rearrangement uses TRBV24-1 and TRBJ1-5; D gene uncertain. The CDR3 is 15 amino acids. V was shortened by 4 bases and J by 0 bases, with 9 bases between the two germline ends. Germline assignment: CDR1 KGHDR and CDR2 SFDVKD. The CDR3 DNA reads as TGTGCCACCAGTGAAGGGTTCGATAGCAATCAGCCCCAGCATTTT. It is translated as CATSEGFDSNQPQHF.

In this sample, this clonotype turned up many times. The chain uses TRBV7-9 and TRBJ2-3; 9 positions match TRBD2. Looked up from germline, CDR1 is SEHNR and CDR2 is FQNEAQ (reference sequence). This CDR3 is 16 amino acids long. Trimming at V came to 7 bases and at J to 3 bases, leaving 11 bases not matched to a gene. CDR3 sequence: CASILVSGSVTDTQYF. The CDR3 bases are TGTGCCAGCATCCTCGTTAGCGGGAGCGTAACAGATACGCAGTATTTT.

This clonotype was observed many times. This chain links TRBV4-1 with TRBJ1-1, with 7 positions matching TRBD1. V lost 0 bases, J lost 13 bases, and 11 bases stayed unmatched. Germline V gene lookup returns CDR1 MGHRA and CDR2 YSYEKL. The CDR3 sequence is 14 residues long. In DNA, the CDR3 is TGCGCCAGCAGCCAAGAGGGAGGGGGCCCGGCGGTTTTCTTT. Translation gives CASSQEGGGPAVFF.

This clonotype appeared many times. The J gene is TRBJ2-2, the V gene TRBV15; 8 bases map to TRBD2. Looked up from germline, CDR1 is LNHNV and CDR2 is YYDKDF (reference sequence). The trim removed 5 bases at V and 9 bases at J, leaving 5 bases unmatched. The length of the CDR3 is 13 residues. The CDR3: CATSGTRGWELFF. The CDR3 nucleotides are TGTGCCACCAGCGGGACTAGAGGTTGGGAGCTGTTTTTT.

This clonotype occurred many times. The chain has TRBV5-1 and TRBJ2-3; 10 bases line up with TRBD2. The V gene's germline CDR1 is SGHRS and CDR2 YFSETQ. This CDR3 is 15 amino acids long. V trimming: 2 bases; J trimming: 5 bases; junction bases outside the gene matches: 5. Written as DNA, the CDR3 is TGCGCCAGCAGCTTAGCGGGAGGGCCCGTAGATACGCAGTATTTT. Its protein product is CASSLAGGPVDTQYF.